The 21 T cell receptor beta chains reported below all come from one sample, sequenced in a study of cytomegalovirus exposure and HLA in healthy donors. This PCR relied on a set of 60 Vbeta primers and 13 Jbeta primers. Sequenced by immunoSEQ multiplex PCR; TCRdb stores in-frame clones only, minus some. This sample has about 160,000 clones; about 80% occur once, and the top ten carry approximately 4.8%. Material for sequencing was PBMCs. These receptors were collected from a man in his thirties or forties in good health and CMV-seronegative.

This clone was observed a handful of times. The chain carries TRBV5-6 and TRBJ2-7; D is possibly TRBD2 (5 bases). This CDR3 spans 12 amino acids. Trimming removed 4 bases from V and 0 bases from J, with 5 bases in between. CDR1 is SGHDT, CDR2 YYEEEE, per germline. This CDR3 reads CASSRDSYEQYF. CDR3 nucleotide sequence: TGTGCCAGCAGCCGGGACTCCTACGAGCAGTACTTC.

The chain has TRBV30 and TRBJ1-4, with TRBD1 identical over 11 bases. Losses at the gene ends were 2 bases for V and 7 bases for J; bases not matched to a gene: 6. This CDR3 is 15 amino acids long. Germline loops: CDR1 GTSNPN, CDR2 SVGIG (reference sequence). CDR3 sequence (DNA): TGTGCCTGGAGTCCGCCCGGGACAGGGGGTGAAAAACTGTTTTTT. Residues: CAWSPPGTGGEKLFF.

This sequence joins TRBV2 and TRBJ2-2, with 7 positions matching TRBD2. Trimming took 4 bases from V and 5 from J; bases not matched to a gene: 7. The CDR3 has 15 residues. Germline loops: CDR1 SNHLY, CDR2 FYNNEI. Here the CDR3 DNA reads TGTGCCAGCAGTGGTTCCCTAGCGGAAACCGGGGAGCTGTTTTTT. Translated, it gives CASSGSLAETGELFF.

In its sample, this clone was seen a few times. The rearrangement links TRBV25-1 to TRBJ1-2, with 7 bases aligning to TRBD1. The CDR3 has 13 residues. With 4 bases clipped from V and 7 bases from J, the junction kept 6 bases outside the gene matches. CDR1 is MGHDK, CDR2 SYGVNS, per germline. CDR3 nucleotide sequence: TGTGCCAGCAGTGGACAGGGTTTGGGTGGCTACACCTTC. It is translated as CASSGQGLGGYTF.

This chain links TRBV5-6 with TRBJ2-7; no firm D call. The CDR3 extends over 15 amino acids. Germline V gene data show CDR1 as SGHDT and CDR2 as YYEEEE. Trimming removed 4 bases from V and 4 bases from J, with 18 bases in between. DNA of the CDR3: TGTGCCAGCAGCCCGAGGTTCGCCGGATCGTACGAGCAGTACTTC. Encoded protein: CASSPRFAGSYEQYF.

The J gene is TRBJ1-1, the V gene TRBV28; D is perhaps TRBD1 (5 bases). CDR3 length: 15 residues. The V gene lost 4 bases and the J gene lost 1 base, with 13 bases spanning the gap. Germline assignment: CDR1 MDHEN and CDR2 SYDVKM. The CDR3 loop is CASSSLGGGNTEAFF. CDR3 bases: TGTGCCAGCAGTTCCCTGGGGGGAGGGAACACTGAAGCTTTCTTT.

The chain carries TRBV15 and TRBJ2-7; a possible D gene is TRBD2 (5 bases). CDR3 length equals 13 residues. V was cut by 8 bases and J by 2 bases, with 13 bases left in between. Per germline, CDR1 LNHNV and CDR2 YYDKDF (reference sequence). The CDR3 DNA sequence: TGTGCCACCGCGGTGGACTCCACCTACGAGCAGTACTTC. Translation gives CATAVDSTYEQYF.

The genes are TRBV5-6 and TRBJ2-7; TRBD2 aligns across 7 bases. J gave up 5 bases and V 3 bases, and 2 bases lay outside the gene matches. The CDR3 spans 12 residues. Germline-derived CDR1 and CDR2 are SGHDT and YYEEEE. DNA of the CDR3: TGTGCCAGCAGCTGGGGGACTAACGAGCAGTACTTC. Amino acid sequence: CASSWGTNEQYF.

CDR3 bases: TGTGCCAGCAGCTTCGGGACTAGCGGGACCTACGAGCAGTACTTC. Translated, it gives CASSFGTSGTYEQYF. The chain is built from TRBV5-6 and TRBJ2-7, with 13 bases matching TRBD2. The CDR3 spans 15 residues. Germline V gene data show CDR1 as SGHDT and CDR2 as YYEEEE. V lost 2 bases, J lost 2 bases, and 1 base stayed unmatched.

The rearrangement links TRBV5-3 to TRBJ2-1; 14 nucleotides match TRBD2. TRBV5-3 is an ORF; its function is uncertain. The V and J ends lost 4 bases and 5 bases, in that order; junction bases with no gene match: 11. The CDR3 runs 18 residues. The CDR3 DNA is TGTGCCAGAAGCCCGGGACTAGCGGGAGATAGCGGGGACAATGAGCAGTTCTTC. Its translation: CARSPGLAGDSGDNEQFF.

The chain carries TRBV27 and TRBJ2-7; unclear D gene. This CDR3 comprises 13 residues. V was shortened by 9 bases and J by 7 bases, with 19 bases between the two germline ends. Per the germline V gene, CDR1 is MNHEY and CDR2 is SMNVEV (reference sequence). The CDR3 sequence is CASRPKFPLEQYF. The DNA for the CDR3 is TGTGCCAGTCGCCCTAAATTCCCCTTGGAGCAGTACTTC.

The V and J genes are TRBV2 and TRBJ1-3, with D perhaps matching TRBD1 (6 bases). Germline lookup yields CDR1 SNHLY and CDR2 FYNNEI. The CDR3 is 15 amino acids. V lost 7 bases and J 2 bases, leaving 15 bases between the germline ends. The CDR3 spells CASIRDTPPGNTIYF. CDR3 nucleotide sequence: TGTGCCAGCATCCGGGACACTCCGCCTGGAAACACCATATATTTT.

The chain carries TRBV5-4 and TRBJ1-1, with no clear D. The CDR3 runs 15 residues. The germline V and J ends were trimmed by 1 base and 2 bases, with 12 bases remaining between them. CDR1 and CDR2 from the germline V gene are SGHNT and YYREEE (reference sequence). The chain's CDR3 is CASSLRSALNTEAFF. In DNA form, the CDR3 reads TGTGCCAGCAGCTTGCGGTCTGCACTCAACACTGAAGCTTTCTTT.

The DNA of the CDR3 is TGTGCCAGCAGTTACAAGAGCGGGACAGGGTTCCGCGGCTACACCTTC. It codes for CASSYKSGTGFRGYTF. V usage is TRBV6-5 and J usage is TRBJ1-2; TRBD1 matches at 9 bases. The V gene end was trimmed by 2 bases and the J gene end by 8 bases; junction bases not matched to a gene: 12. CDR1 is MNHEY, CDR2 SVGAGI, per germline. This CDR3 spans 16 amino acids.

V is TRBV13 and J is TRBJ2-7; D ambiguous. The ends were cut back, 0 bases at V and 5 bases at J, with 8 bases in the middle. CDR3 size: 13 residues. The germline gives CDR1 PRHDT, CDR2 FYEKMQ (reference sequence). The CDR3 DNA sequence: TGTGCCAGCAGCTTAGGACAGCTCGACGAGCAGTACTTC. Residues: CASSLGQLDEQYF.

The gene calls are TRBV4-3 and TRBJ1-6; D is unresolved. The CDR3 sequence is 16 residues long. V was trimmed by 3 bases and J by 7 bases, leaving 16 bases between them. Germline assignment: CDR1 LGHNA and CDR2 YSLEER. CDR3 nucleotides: TGCGCCAGCAGCCAGAGAGAGGGCAGCCCGAATTCACCCCTCCACTTT. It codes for CASSQREGSPNSPLHF.

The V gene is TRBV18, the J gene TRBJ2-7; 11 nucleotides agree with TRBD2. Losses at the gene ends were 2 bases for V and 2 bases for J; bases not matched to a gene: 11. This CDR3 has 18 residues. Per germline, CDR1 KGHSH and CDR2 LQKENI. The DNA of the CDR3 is TGTGCCAGCTCACCAATTCCAACTAGCGGGAGTTTCACCTACGAGCAGTACTTC. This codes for CASSPIPTSGSFTYEQYF.

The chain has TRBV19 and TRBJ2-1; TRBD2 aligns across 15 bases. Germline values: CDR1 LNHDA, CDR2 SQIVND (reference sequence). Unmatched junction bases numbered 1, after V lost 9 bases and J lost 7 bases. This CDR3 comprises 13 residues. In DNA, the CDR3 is TGTGCCAGCGGACTAGCGGGGGGGAATGAGCAGTTCTTC. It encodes CASGLAGGNEQFF.

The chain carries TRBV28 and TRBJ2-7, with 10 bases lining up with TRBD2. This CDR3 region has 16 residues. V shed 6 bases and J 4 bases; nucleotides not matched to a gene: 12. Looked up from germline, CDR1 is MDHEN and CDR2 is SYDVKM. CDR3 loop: CASRSFLLSGGYEQYF. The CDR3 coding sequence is TGTGCCAGCAGATCCTTCCTCCTTAGCGGGGGGTACGAGCAGTACTTC.

The chain's CDR3 is CASSPRTSDSYNEQFF. CDR3 DNA: TGTGCCAGCAGCCCTCGGACTAGCGACTCCTACAATGAGCAGTTCTTC. V usage is TRBV7-2 and J usage is TRBJ2-1; the match to TRBD2 covers 9 bases. Germline V gives CDR1 SGHTA, CDR2 FQGNSA. There are 16 residues in the CDR3. The ends lost 5 bases at V and 0 bases at J; junction bases unmatched: 5.

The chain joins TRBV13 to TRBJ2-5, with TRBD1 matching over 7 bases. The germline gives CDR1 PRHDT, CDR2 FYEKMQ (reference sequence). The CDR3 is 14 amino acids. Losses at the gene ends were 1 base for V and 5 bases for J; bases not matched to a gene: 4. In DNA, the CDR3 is TGTGCCAGCAGCTTAGAACAGGGGTCCGAGACCCAGTACTTC. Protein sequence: CASSLEQGSETQYF.